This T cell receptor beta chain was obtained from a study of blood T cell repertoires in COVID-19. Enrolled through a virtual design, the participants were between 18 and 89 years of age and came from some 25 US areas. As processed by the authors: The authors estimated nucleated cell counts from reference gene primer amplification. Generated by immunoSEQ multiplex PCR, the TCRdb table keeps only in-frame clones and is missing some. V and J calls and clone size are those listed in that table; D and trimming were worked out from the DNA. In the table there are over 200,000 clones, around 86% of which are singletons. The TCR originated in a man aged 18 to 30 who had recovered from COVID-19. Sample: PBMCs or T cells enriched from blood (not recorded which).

In DNA, the CDR3 is TGTGCCAGCAAACAGGCGGGAGTAAGGAGCACAGATACGCAGTATTTT. Protein: CASKQAGVRSTDTQYF. This chain connects TRBV21-1 to TRBJ2-3; the table's D call of TRBD2 was not tested on the DNA. TRBV21-1 is a known pseudogene. This CDR3 has 16 amino acids.